This T cell receptor (beta chain) was recorded in a study of post-analysis software for immune sequencing data. At the level of the study: Some patients lacked subtype; others had relapsing-remitting, secondary progressive or progressive-relapsing disease.

Each TCR beta cDNA library carried unique molecular identifiers. The T cell input of about 0.85 to 10 million gave roughly 0.5 million cDNA molecules. TCRdb re-called the PCR reads with MiXCR, one entry per CDR3 protein. This sample yields 650,000 to 850,000 distinct CDR3 sequences, of which around 42% are seen a single time; over 4.5% belongs to the top ten. Study-wide findings and caveats: Normalized Chao1 diversity was significantly reduced in patients versus controls. Samples from one preparation batch, clustered by F measure, grouped strongly together. Patients used about 5 TRBV segments, including TRBV5-6, TRBV5-1 and TRBV20-1, more often than controls.

V was trimmed by 5 bases and J by 7 bases, leaving 27 bases between them. Germline V gene lookup returns CDR1 SGHDN and CDR2 FVKESK. This CDR3 has 17 residues. Concerning this clonotype: Its antigen is unknown.

This receptor was identified in a girl under 18 with multiple sclerosis. This chain links TRBV14 with TRBJ2-7; D is perhaps TRBD2 (5 bases). The sample taken for sequencing was blood. CDR3 loop: CASSREDFAPNRREQYF. The CDR3 DNA is TGTGCCAGCAGCAGAGAGGATTTCGCCCCGAACCGGAGGGAGCAGTACTTC.